The sequence of this T cell receptor beta chain was determined in a study of blood T cell repertoires in COVID-19 (dated by TCRdb to the early 2020s). A note on the overall study: Samples from collaborators originated in the United States, Italy and Spain and spanned both the acute and convalescent phases of COVID-19. Nearly every sample came with metadata listing a de-identified subject ID, COVID-19 status, age in years and sex. The repertoires were released in a freely available public database intended as a resource for research on the immune response to SARS-CoV-2. The dataset comprised deeply sampled blood TCRbeta repertoires from subjects exposed to, actively infected with, or recovered from COVID-19. Where available, HLA class I and class II types were taken from metadata supplied by the sample provider and were not determined by assay-based typing. Samples came from the ongoing ImmuneRACE study (first 160 participants) plus 1,254 subjects from 6 global collaborators. The material from the prospective study consisted of cDNA or gDNA derived from T cells, B-cell-depleted T cells, or PBMCs. Overall study results and their limits: The quantity of clinical and demographic metadata differed by source and by participant and was supplied without curation.

In regard to this clone: Its target antigen remains unknown. Nothing much larger sits one base from this clone, and base qualities are not available.

The immunoSEQ Assay, a bias-controlled multiplex PCR, was used to amplify TCRbeta CDR3 regions from genomic DNA. In the original analysis: The number of nucleated cells in each sample was estimated from the amplification of reference gene primers within the assay. To quantify the absolute abundance of each unique TCRbeta CDR3 rearrangement, sequence reads were collapsed and filtered. Productive Simpson clonality was computed per sample as the square root of Simpson's diversity index over productive rearrangements. TCRdb retrieved this table from immuneACCESS and kept in-frame rearrangements only. Not all clones are present; in checked studies, unresolved V genes account for under half, and no reason is known for the remainder. The DNA gave D and trimming, while V, J and clone size come from that table. In this sample the table shows 350,000 or so clones, about nine tenths of which occur a single time. The top ten clones comprise 3% to 4.5% of the sample.

At one collaborating source in Seattle, patients were enrolled during active infection and were followed longitudinally through the course of disease. Each collaborating institution followed its own protocols to collect whole blood in K2EDTA tubes. For TCRbeta analysis, collaborators shipped samples in one of three forms: frozen whole blood, isolated PBMCs, or DNA extracted from either of those sample types. Germline trimming: 2 bases from V, 6 bases from J; junction bases outside gene matches: 6. There are 14 amino acids in the CDR3, from cysteine to phenylalanine inclusive. Only the CDR3 part of the read is kept: 42 bases, read in frame from the first base. The germline V gene specifies MNHEY as CDR1 and SVGAGI as CDR2.

Recombination joined TRBV6-5 with TRBJ1-2; 7 junctional bases match TRBD1. Sequenced input: peripheral blood. This clonotype was sampled from a woman in her sixties or seventies with COVID-19, enrolled during active disease. In nucleotides, the sequence is TGTGCCAGCAGTTACCTTGGGACAGCGGATGGCTACACCTTC. The resulting protein is CASSYLGTADGYTF.